These T cell receptor beta chains were read from a single sample in a study of Ad26.COV2.S vaccination and SARS-CoV-2 variants. TCRdb keeps only in-frame clones here, not all; method: immunoSEQ multiplex PCR. The data show hundreds of thousands of clones, around 87% seen once. The specimen was peripheral blood, collected in a trial of Ad26.COV2.S vaccine versus placebo. The source of these receptors is a person aged 18 to 59 who received the Ad26.COV2.S COVID-19 vaccine or a placebo. Both conserved end residues are part of each CDR3. D genes are given only for firm matches. The size entry is marked missing in some rows and otherwise reads once, few, many or a size class.

clone_size: .; d_call: TRBD2; v_call: TRBV6-5; j_call: TRBJ2-3; cdr3_aa: CASGKTGTITDTQYF; cdr3_nt: TGTGCCAGTGGTAAAACCGGGACTATAACAGATACGCAGTATTTT
clone_size: .; d_call: .; v_call: TRBV19; j_call: TRBJ1-1; cdr3_aa: CASSIQGQTEAFF; cdr3_nt: TGTGCCAGTAGTATCCAGGGGCAAACTGAAGCTTTCTTT
clone_size: .; d_call: .; v_call: TRBV5-1; j_call: TRBJ2-7; cdr3_aa: CASSLAESYEQYF; cdr3_nt: TGCGCCAGCAGCTTGGCCGAGTCCTACGAGCAGTACTTC
clone_size: .; d_call: TRBD2; v_call: TRBV2; j_call: TRBJ2-1; cdr3_aa: CASGKTSGGMNEQFF; cdr3_nt: TGTGCCAGCGGAAAAACTAGCGGGGGAATGAATGAGCAGTTCTTC
clone_size: .; d_call: .; v_call: TRBV10-1; j_call: TRBJ2-3; cdr3_aa: CASSGQGTDTQYF; cdr3_nt: TGCGCCAGCAGTGGACAGGGCACAGATACGCAGTATTTT
clone_size: .; d_call: TRBD2; v_call: TRBV19; j_call: TRBJ2-4; cdr3_aa: CASSSREGLLAKNIQYF; cdr3_nt: TGTGCCAGTAGTTCCCGAGAGGGACTATTAGCCAAAAACATTCAGTACTTC
clone_size: .; d_call: TRBD1; v_call: TRBV6-2/TRBV6-3; j_call: TRBJ1-2; cdr3_aa: CASSDKQGNHGYTF; cdr3_nt: TGTGCCAGCAGTGATAAACAGGGGAACCATGGCTACACCTTC
clone_size: .; d_call: TRBD1; v_call: TRBV10-3; j_call: TRBJ1-3; cdr3_aa: CAISVWTGTEDTIYF; cdr3_nt: TGTGCCATCAGTGTTTGGACAGGGACGGAGGACACCATATATTTT
clone_size: once; d_call: .; v_call: TRBV19; j_call: TRBJ1-3; cdr3_aa: CASSIDTISGNTIYF; cdr3_nt: TGTGCCAGTAGTATAGACACCATATCTGGAAACACCATATATTTT
clone_size: .; d_call: TRBD2; v_call: TRBV19; j_call: TRBJ2-1; cdr3_aa: CASSIWTSGRADRQFF; cdr3_nt: TGTGCCAGTAGTATATGGACTAGCGGGAGGGCGGATAGGCAGTTCTTC
clone_size: .; d_call: TRBD1; v_call: TRBV6-6; j_call: TRBJ2-6; cdr3_aa: CASSPRDRLGSGANVLTF; cdr3_nt: TGTGCCAGCAGTCCTCGGGACAGGCTTGGTTCTGGGGCCAACGTCCTGACTTTC
clone_size: .; d_call: TRBD1; v_call: TRBV19; j_call: TRBJ1-5; cdr3_aa: CASLGQGNQPQHF; cdr3_nt: TGTGCCAGTCTTGGACAGGGTAATCAGCCCCAGCATTTT
clone_size: .; d_call: .; v_call: TRBV18; j_call: TRBJ1-2; cdr3_aa: CASSPRTQDGYTF; cdr3_nt: TGTGCCAGCTCACCAAGGACACAGGATGGCTACACCTTC
clone_size: .; d_call: TRBD1; v_call: TRBV3-1/TRBV3-2; j_call: TRBJ2-1; cdr3_aa: CASSQDRTGDNEQFF; cdr3_nt: TGTGCCAGCAGCCAAGACCGGACAGGCGACAATGAGCAGTTCTTC
clone_size: .; d_call: TRBD1; v_call: TRBV19; j_call: TRBJ1-4; cdr3_aa: CASGIGTGDEKLFF; cdr3_nt: TGTGCCAGTGGAATCGGGACAGGGGATGAAAAACTGTTTTTT
clone_size: .; d_call: .; v_call: TRBV5-4; j_call: TRBJ1-2; cdr3_aa: CASRPDGSNYGYTF; cdr3_nt: TGTGCCAGCAGACCGGACGGATCTAACTATGGCTACACCTTC
clone_size: .; d_call: TRBD2; v_call: TRBV13; j_call: TRBJ2-1; cdr3_aa: CASSSTGTSGSNEQFF; cdr3_nt: TGTGCCAGCAGCTCGACCGGGACTAGCGGCTCAAATGAGCAGTTCTTC
clone_size: few; d_call: .; v_call: TRBV2; j_call: TRBJ2-2; cdr3_aa: CASSGQSNTGELFF; cdr3_nt: TGTGCCAGCAGTGGACAGTCGAACACCGGGGAGCTGTTTTTT
clone_size: .; d_call: .; v_call: TRBV6-2/TRBV6-3; j_call: TRBJ2-2; cdr3_aa: CASSRNTGELFF; cdr3_nt: TGTGCCAGCAGTAGGAACACCGGGGAGCTGTTTTTT
clone_size: .; d_call: TRBD1; v_call: TRBV15; j_call: TRBJ1-3; cdr3_aa: CATSGPQGASGNTIYF; cdr3_nt: TGTGCCACCAGCGGCCCTCAGGGGGCATCGGGAAACACCATATATTTT
clone_size: .; d_call: TRBD2; v_call: TRBV2; j_call: TRBJ2-3; cdr3_aa: CASSRTSVGTDTQYF; cdr3_nt: TGTGCCAGCAGTAGGACTAGTGTCGGCACAGATACGCAGTATTTT
clone_size: .; d_call: .; v_call: TRBV7-7; j_call: TRBJ2-5; cdr3_aa: CASSVGREETQYF; cdr3_nt: TGTGCCAGCAGCGTAGGACGGGAAGAGACCCAGTACTTC
clone_size: few; d_call: TRBD1; v_call: TRBV5-4; j_call: TRBJ1-1; cdr3_aa: CASSSKGQPMNTEAFF; cdr3_nt: TGTGCCAGCAGCTCTAAGGGACAGCCGATGAACACTGAAGCTTTCTTT
clone_size: .; d_call: .; v_call: TRBV6-6; j_call: TRBJ1-2; cdr3_aa: CAVGDYTF; cdr3_nt: TGTGCGGTGGGAGACTACACCTTC
clone_size: once; d_call: TRBD2; v_call: TRBV7-8; j_call: TRBJ2-5; cdr3_aa: CASSSRTSPQETQYF; cdr3_nt: TGTGCCAGCAGTTCCCGGACTAGTCCCCAAGAGACCCAGTACTTC
clone_size: once; d_call: .; v_call: TRBV6-5; j_call: TRBJ2-3; cdr3_aa: CASTPYVGGPDTQYF; cdr3_nt: TGTGCCAGCACCCCATATGTCGGGGGTCCAGATACGCAGTATTTT
clone_size: .; d_call: .; v_call: TRBV19; j_call: TRBJ2-7; cdr3_aa: CASSTSTTSGPNPYEQYF; cdr3_nt: TGTGCCAGTAGTACCTCGACTACCTCGGGGCCGAATCCCTACGAGCAGTACTTC
clone_size: .; d_call: .; v_call: TRBV7-8; j_call: TRBJ2-2; cdr3_aa: CASSPAGELFF; cdr3_nt: TGTGCCAGCAGCCCCGCCGGGGAGCTGTTTTTT
clone_size: .; d_call: .; v_call: TRBV19; j_call: TRBJ2-6; cdr3_aa: CASSTQGPHSGANVLTF; cdr3_nt: TGTGCCAGTAGTACCCAGGGGCCTCACTCTGGGGCCAACGTCCTGACTTTC
clone_size: once; d_call: TRBD2; v_call: TRBV7-6; j_call: TRBJ2-1; cdr3_aa: CASSPSGRRGYNEQFF; cdr3_nt: TGTGCCAGCAGCCCTAGCGGGAGAAGAGGATACAATGAGCAGTTCTTC
clone_size: .; d_call: .; v_call: TRBV5-1; j_call: TRBJ1-4; cdr3_aa: CASSLDPGVGKLFF; cdr3_nt: TGCGCCAGCAGCTTGGATCCAGGGGTGGGAAAACTGTTTTTT
clone_size: .; d_call: TRBD1; v_call: TRBV19; j_call: TRBJ2-7; cdr3_aa: CASSMGDRDNYEQYF; cdr3_nt: TGTGCCAGTAGTATGGGGGACAGGGATAACTACGAGCAGTACTTC
clone_size: .; d_call: TRBD2; v_call: TRBV5-1; j_call: TRBJ2-1; cdr3_aa: CASSPQRGGDEQFF; cdr3_nt: TGCGCCAGCAGCCCACAGCGGGGGGGCGATGAGCAGTTCTTC
clone_size: .; d_call: TRBD2; v_call: TRBV7-3; j_call: TRBJ2-1; cdr3_aa: CASSLGAGKRNEQFF; cdr3_nt: TGTGCCAGCAGCTTAGGAGCGGGGAAACGGAATGAGCAGTTCTTC
clone_size: .; d_call: .; v_call: TRBV3-1/TRBV3-2; j_call: TRBJ2-7; cdr3_aa: CASSHGGSGIYEQYF; cdr3_nt: TGTGCCAGCAGCCACGGTGGTAGCGGCATATACGAGCAGTACTTC
clone_size: .; d_call: TRBD2; v_call: TRBV2; j_call: TRBJ2-7; cdr3_aa: CASRTSAAYEQYF; cdr3_nt: TGTGCCAGCCGTACTAGCGCCGCCTACGAGCAGTACTTC
clone_size: .; d_call: .; v_call: TRBV3-1/TRBV3-2; j_call: TRBJ2-7; cdr3_aa: CASSQEVPYEQYF; cdr3_nt: TGTGCCAGCAGCCAAGAGGTTCCCTACGAGCAGTACTTC
clone_size: .; d_call: .; v_call: TRBV27; j_call: TRBJ1-5; cdr3_aa: CASSLGNSNQPQHF; cdr3_nt: TGTGCCAGCAGTTTAGGTAATAGCAATCAGCCCCAGCATTTT
clone_size: once; d_call: TRBD1; v_call: TRBV12-5; j_call: TRBJ1-5; cdr3_aa: CASGLGTGSESQHF; cdr3_nt: TGTGCTAGTGGTCTTGGGACAGGGTCAGAGTCCCAGCATTTT
clone_size: .; d_call: .; v_call: TRBV14; j_call: TRBJ1-2; cdr3_aa: CASSHILDGGYGYTF; cdr3_nt: TGTGCCAGCAGCCACATTTTGGACGGTGGTTATGGCTACACCTTC
clone_size: .; d_call: TRBD1; v_call: TRBV3-1/TRBV3-2; j_call: TRBJ1-5; cdr3_aa: CASSQDGTGGQPQHF; cdr3_nt: TGTGCCAGCAGCCAAGATGGGACAGGGGGTCAGCCCCAGCATTTT
clone_size: .; d_call: TRBD1; v_call: TRBV4-1; j_call: TRBJ2-5; cdr3_aa: CASSPDWTGRETQYF; cdr3_nt: TGCGCCAGCAGCCCAGACTGGACAGGGCGAGAGACCCAGTACTTC
clone_size: .; d_call: TRBD2; v_call: TRBV7-2; j_call: TRBJ2-1; cdr3_aa: CASSYGLAGYGEQFF; cdr3_nt: TGTGCCAGCAGCTACGGACTAGCGGGGTATGGTGAGCAGTTCTTC
clone_size: .; d_call: .; v_call: TRBV7-2; j_call: TRBJ1-5; cdr3_aa: CASSLAPGANQPQHF; cdr3_nt: TGTGCCAGCAGCTTAGCACCGGGCGCCAATCAGCCCCAGCATTTT
clone_size: .; d_call: TRBD2; v_call: TRBV5-1; j_call: TRBJ2-2; cdr3_aa: CASSASSGRALGGTGELFF; cdr3_nt: TGCGCCAGCAGCGCTTCTAGCGGGAGGGCCCTTGGGGGAACCGGGGAGCTGTTTTTT
clone_size: .; d_call: .; v_call: TRBV7-2; j_call: TRBJ2-3; cdr3_aa: CASSAGLVTDTQYF; cdr3_nt: TGTGCCAGCAGCGCTGGACTGGTCACAGATACGCAGTATTTT
clone_size: .; d_call: TRBD1; v_call: TRBV6-5; j_call: TRBJ1-2; cdr3_aa: CASSGQGYGYTF; cdr3_nt: TGTGCCAGCAGCGGACAGGGCTATGGCTACACCTTC
clone_size: .; d_call: TRBD2; v_call: TRBV7-9; j_call: TRBJ2-1; cdr3_aa: CASSLLAGTRGYNEQFF; cdr3_nt: TGTGCCAGCAGCTTGCTAGCGGGGACTCGGGGGTACAATGAGCAGTTCTTC
clone_size: .; d_call: TRBD1; v_call: TRBV5-1; j_call: TRBJ2-7; cdr3_aa: CASSEGTGGGEQYF; cdr3_nt: TGCGCCAGCAGCGAGGGGACAGGGGGCGGGGAGCAGTACTTC